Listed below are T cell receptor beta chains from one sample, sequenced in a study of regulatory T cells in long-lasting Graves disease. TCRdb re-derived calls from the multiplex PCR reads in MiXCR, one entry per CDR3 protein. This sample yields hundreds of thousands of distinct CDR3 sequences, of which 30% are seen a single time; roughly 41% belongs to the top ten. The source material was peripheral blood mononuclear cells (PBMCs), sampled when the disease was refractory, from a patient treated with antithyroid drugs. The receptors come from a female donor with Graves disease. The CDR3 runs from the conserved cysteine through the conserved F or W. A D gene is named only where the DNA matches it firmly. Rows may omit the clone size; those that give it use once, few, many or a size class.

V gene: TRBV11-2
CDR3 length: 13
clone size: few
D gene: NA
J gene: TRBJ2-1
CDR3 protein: CASSPTGSNEQFF
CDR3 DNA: TGTGCCAGCAGCCCAACAGGGTCCAATGAGCAGTTCTTC

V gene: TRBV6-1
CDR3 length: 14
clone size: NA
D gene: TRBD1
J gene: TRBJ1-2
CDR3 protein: CASRPPDRKDGYTF
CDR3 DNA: TGTGCCAGCAGGCCCCCGGACAGGAAGGATGGCTACACCTTC

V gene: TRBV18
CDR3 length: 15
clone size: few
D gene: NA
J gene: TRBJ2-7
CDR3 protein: CASSGGQPNSYEQYF
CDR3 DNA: TGTGCCAGCTCAGGTGGACAGCCGAACTCCTACGAGCAGTACTTC

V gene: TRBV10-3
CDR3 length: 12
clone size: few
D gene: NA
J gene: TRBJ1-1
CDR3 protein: CAIDAGGARAFF
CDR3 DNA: TGTGCCATCGACGCCGGGGGGGCGAGAGCTTTCTTT

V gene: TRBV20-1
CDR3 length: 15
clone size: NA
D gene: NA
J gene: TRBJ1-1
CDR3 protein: CSAIPLRARNTEAFF
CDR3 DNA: TGCAGTGCTATCCCCCTTAGGGCGAGGAACACTGAAGCTTTCTTT

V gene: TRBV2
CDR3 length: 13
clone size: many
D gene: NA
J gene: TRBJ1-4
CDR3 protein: CASSEIRAEKLFF
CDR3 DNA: TGTGCCAGCAGTGAAATCCGAGCGGAAAAACTGTTTTTT

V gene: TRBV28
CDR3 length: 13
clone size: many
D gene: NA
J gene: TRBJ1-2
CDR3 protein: CASSPPDLPGYTF
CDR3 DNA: TGTGCCAGCAGTCCACCGGACTTGCCTGGCTACACCTTC

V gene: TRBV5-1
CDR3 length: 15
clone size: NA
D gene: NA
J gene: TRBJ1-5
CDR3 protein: CASSLARAGNQPQHF
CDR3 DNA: TGCGCCAGCAGCTTGGCTAGGGCGGGCAATCAGCCCCAGCATTTT

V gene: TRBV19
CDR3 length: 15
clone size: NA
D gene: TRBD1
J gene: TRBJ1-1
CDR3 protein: CASRIRQGGNTEAFF
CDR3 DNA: TGTGCCAGTAGGATCAGACAGGGAGGGAACACTGAAGCTTTCTTT

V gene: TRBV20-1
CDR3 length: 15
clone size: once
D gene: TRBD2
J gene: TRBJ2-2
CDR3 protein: CSAPELAGGLGELFF
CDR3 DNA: TGCAGTGCCCCAGAACTAGCGGGAGGGCTAGGGGAGCTGTTTTTT

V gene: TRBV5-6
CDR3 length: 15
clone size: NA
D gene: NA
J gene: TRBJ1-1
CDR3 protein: CASSSLVGGNTEAFF
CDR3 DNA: TGTGCCAGCAGTTCCCTTGTAGGAGGGAACACTGAAGCTTTCTTT

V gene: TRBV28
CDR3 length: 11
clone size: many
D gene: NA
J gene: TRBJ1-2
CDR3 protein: CASSFSGGYTF
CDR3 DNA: TGTGCCAGCAGTTTTTCGGGTGGCTACACCTTC

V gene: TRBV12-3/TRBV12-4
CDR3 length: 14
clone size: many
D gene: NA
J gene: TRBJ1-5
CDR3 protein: CASSLGQGSQPQHF
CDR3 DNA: TGTGCCAGCAGTTTAGGGCAGGGGAGTCAGCCCCAGCATTTT

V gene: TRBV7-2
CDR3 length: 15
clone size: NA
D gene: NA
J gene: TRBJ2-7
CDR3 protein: CASSPAFFLAAEQYF
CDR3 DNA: TGTGCCAGCAGCCCGGCCTTCTTCTTGGCCGCCGAGCAGTACTTC

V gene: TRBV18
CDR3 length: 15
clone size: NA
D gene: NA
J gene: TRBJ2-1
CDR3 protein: CASSPPVTSSYEQFF
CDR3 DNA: TGTGCCAGCTCACCACCGGTTACTAGCTCTTATGAGCAGTTCTTC

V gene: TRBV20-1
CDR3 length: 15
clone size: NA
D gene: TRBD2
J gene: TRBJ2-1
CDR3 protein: CSASGTSGSGEEQFF
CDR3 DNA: TGCAGTGCTAGCGGGACTAGCGGGTCCGGTGAAGAGCAGTTCTTC

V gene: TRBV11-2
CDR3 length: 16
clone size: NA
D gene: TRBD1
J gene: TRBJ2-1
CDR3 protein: CASSLDWGQSNNEQFF
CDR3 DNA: TGTGCCAGCAGCTTAGATTGGGGACAGTCGAACAATGAGCAGTTCTTC

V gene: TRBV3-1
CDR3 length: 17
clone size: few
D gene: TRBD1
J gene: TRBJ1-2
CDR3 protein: CASSQGGQGEVFYGYTF
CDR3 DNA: TGTGCCAGCAGCCAAGGGGGACAGGGGGAGGTCTTCTATGGCTACACCTTC

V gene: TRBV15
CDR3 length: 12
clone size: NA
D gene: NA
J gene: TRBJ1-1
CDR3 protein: CATSREDSEAFF
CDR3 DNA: TGTGCCACCAGCAGAGAGGACAGTGAAGCTTTCTTT

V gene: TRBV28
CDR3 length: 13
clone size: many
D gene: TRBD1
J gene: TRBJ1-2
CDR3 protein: CASRHTGVYGYTF
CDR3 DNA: TGTGCCAGCAGGCACACAGGGGTCTATGGCTACACCTTC

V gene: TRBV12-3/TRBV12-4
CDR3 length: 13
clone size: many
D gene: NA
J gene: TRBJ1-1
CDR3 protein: CASRREGNTEAFF
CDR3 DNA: TGTGCCAGCAGAAGAGAGGGGAACACTGAAGCTTTCTTT

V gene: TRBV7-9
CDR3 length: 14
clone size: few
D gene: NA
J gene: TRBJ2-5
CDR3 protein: CASSLGGSQETQYF
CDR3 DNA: TGTGCCAGCAGCTTAGGGGGCTCCCAAGAGACCCAGTACTTC

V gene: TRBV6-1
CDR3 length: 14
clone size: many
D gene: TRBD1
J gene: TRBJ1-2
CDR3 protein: CASTLGQGVYGYTF
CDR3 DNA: TGTGCCAGCACCCTAGGACAGGGGGTTTATGGCTACACCTTC

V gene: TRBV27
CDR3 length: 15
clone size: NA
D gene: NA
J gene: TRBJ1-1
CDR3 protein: CAGSLNPAPNTEAFF
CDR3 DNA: TGTGCCGGCAGTTTAAACCCAGCTCCGAACACTGAAGCTTTCTTT

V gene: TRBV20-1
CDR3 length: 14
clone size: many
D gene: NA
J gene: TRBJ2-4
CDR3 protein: CSARGPLAKNIQYF
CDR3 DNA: TGCAGTGCTAGAGGACCGCTAGCCAAAAACATTCAGTACTTC

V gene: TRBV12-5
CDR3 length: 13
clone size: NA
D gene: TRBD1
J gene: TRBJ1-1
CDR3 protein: CASGFTGDTEAFF
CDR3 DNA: TGTGCTAGTGGTTTTACAGGGGACACTGAAGCTTTCTTT

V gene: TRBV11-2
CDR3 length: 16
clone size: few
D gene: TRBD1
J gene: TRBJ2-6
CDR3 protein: CASSSGQGGGANVLTF
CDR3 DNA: TGTGCCAGCAGCTCCGGACAGGGAGGTGGGGCCAACGTCCTGACTTTC

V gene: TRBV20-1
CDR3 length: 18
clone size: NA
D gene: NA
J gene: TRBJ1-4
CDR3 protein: CSARDRRGQSATNEKLFF
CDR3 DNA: TGCAGTGCTAGGGATCGTCGCGGACAGAGTGCAACTAATGAAAAACTGTTTTTT

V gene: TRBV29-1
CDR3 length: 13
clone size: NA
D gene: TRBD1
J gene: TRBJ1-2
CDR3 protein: CSAQTGAPDGYTF
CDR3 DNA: TGCAGCGCCCAAACAGGGGCCCCGGATGGCTACACCTTC

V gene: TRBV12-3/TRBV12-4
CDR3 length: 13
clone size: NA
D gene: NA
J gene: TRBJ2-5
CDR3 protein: CASRPPDTQTQYF
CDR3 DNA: TGTGCCAGCAGGCCGCCAGACACGCAGACCCAGTACTTC

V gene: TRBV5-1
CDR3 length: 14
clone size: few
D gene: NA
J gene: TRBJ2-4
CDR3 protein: CASSLSGSQNIQYF
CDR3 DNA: TGCGCCAGCAGCCTGTCCGGGTCTCAAAACATTCAGTACTTC

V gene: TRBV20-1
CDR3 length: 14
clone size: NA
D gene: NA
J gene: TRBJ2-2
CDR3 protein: CSASDIQGTGELFF
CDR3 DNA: TGCAGTGCCTCAGACATACAGGGCACCGGGGAGCTGTTTTTT

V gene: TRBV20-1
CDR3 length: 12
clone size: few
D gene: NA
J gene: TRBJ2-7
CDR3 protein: CSAFRRSYEQYF
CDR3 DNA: TGCAGTGCGTTTCGGAGGTCCTACGAGCAGTACTTC

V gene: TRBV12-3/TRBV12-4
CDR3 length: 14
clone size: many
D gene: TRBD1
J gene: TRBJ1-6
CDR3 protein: CASSPRQGISPLHF
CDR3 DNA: TGTGCCAGCAGTCCCCGACAGGGAATCTCACCCCTCCACTTT

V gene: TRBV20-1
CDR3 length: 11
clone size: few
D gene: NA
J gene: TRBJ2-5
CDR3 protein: CSVGPGGTQYF
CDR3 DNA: TGCAGTGTAGGACCGGGCGGGACCCAGTACTTC

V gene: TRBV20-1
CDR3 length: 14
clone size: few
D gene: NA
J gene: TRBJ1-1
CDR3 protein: CSARDPAGNTEAFF
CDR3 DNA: TGCAGTGCTAGAGATCCGGCCGGCAACACTGAAGCTTTCTTT

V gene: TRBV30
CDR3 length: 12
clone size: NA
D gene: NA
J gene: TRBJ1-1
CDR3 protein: CASEPVGTEAFF
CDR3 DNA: TGTGCTTCCGAGCCGGTTGGGACTGAAGCTTTCTTT

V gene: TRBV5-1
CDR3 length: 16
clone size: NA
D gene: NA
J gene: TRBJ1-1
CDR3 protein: CASSLGQPIENTEAFF
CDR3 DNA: TGCGCCAGCAGCTTGGGACAGCCGATAGAGAACACTGAAGCTTTCTTT

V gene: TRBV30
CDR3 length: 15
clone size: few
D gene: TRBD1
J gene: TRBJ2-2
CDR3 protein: CAWSFLGQAAGELFF
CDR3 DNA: TGTGCCTGGAGTTTCCTCGGACAGGCGGCCGGGGAGCTGTTTTTT

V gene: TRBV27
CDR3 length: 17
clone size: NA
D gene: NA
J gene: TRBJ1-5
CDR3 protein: CASSLSGTTPSNQPQHF
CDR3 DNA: TGTGCCAGCAGTTTATCAGGGACAACTCCGAGCAATCAGCCCCAGCATTTT

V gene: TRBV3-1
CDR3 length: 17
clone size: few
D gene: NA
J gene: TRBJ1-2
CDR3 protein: CASSQVSAHRSVGGYTF
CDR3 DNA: TGTGCCAGCAGCCAAGTGTCAGCCCACCGCTCCGTTGGAGGCTACACCTTC

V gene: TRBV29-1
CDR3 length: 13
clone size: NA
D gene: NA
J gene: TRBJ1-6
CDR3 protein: CSVAGAENSPLHF
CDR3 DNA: TGCAGCGTTGCAGGGGCCGAAAATTCACCCCTCCACTTT